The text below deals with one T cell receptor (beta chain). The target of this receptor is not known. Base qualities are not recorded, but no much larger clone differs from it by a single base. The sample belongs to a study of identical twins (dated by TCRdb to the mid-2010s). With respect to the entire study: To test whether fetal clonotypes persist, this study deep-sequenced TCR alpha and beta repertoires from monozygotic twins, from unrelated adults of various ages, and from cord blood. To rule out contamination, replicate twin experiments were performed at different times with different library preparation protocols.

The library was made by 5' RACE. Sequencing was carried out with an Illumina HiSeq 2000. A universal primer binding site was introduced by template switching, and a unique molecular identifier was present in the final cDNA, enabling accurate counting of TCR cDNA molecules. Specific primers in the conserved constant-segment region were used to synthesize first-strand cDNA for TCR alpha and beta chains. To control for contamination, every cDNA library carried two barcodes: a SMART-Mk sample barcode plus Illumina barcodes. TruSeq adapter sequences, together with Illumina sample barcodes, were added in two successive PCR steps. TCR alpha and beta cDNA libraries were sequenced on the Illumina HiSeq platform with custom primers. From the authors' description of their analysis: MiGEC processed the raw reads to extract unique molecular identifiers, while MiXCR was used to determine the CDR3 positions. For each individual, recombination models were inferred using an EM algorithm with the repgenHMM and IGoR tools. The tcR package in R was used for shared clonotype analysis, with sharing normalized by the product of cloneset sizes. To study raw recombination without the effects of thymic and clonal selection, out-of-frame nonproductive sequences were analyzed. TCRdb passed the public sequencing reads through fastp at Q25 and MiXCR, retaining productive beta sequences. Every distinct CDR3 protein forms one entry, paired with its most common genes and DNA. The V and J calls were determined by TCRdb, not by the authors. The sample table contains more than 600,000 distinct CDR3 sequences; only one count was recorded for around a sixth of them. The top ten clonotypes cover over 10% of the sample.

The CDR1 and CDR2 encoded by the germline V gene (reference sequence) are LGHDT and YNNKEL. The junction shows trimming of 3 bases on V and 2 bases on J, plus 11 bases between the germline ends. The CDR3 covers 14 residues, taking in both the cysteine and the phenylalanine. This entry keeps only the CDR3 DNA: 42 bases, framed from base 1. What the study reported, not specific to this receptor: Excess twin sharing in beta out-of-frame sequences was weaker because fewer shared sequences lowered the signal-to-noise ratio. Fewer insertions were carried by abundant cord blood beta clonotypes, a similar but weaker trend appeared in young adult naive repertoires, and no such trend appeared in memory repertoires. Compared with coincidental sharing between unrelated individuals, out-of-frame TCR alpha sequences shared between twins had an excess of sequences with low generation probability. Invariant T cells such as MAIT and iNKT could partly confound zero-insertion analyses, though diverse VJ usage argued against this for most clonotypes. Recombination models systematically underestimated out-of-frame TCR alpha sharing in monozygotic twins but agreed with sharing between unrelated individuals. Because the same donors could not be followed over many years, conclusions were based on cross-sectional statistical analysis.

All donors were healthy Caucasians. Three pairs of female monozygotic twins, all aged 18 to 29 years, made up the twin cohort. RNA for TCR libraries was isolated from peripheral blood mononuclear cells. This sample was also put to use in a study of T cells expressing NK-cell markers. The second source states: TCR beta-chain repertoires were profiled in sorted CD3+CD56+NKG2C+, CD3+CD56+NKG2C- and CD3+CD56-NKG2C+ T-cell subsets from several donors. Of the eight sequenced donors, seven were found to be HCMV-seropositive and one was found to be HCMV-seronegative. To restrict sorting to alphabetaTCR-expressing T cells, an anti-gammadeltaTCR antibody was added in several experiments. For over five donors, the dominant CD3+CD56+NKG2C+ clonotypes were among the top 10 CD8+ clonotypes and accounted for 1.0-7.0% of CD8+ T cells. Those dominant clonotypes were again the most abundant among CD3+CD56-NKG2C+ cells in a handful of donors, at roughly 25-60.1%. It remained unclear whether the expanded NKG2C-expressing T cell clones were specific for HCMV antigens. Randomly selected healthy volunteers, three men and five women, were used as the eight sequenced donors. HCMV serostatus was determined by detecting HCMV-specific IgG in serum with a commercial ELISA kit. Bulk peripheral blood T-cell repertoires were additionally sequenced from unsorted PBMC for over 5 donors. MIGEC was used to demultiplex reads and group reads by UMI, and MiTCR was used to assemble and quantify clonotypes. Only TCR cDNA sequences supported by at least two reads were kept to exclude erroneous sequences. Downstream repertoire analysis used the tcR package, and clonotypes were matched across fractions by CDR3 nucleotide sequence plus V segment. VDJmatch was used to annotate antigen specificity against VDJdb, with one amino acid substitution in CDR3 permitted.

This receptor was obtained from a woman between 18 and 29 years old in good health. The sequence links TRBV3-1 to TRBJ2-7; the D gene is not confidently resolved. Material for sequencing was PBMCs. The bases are TGTGCCAGCAGCCAGACATTAGGTGCCTACGAGCAGTACTTC. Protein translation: CASSQTLGAYEQYF.